Here is one T cell receptor beta chain with its context. The antigen remains unidentified. Recent vaccinations or acute infections were absent in the healthy HIV-negative adult donors. Method: immunoSEQ multiplex PCR; TCRdb's copy keeps in-frame clones and lacks some. This table has fewer than 400,000 clones, approximately 79% appearing once. The sample comes from a study of shared clonotypes between healthy human individuals. Overall study: Per-donor plates numbered three CD4 naive, three CD4 memory, two CD8 naive and one CD8 memory. Study findings and constraints: Blood alone was sampled, and tissue repertoires likely differ. Roughly 5% was the fraction of naive CD4 clonotypes found shared across several donors.

V was clipped by 1 base and J by 3 bases, with 14 bases between them. Looked up from germline, CDR1 is SGHAT and CDR2 is FQNNGV. This CDR3 has 16 residues. This chain joins TRBV11-2 and TRBJ2-3; D remains unclear. This receptor was obtained from a man aged 30-40 years in good health. Source material: memory CD4+ T cells sorted from blood. The subset denotes: CD45RA-negative fraction. CDR3 amino acids: CASSLGLMVATDTQYF. The CDR3 coding sequence is TGTGCCAGCAGCTTAGGGCTGATGGTAGCTACAGATACGCAGTATTTT.